The 9 T cell receptor beta chains presented below share a single source sample, sequenced in a study of control samples from healthy donors and cancer patients. Sequenced by immunoSEQ multiplex PCR; TCRdb stores in-frame clones only, minus some. The profile shows 100,000 to 150,000 clones, 80% to 90% of them singletons. Sequenced sample: blood. The receptor source for this set is a man aged 55 to 70 in good health.

V and J are TRBV4-1 and TRBJ2-2, with D maybe TRBD2 (5 bases). The CDR3 spans 16 residues. V lost 1 base to trimming and J lost 1 base, with 10 bases between them. Per the germline V gene, CDR1 is MGHRA and CDR2 is YSYEKL. CDR3 protein: CASSQAFGENTGELFF. CDR3 bases: TGCGCCAGCAGCCAAGCCTTCGGGGAGAACACCGGGGAGCTGTTTTTT.

In this sample, this clone turned up once. The rearrangement joins TRBV5-1 to TRBJ1-4; D gene uncertain. The CDR3 contains 16 residues. Germline V lookup: CDR1 SGHRS, CDR2 YFSETQ. V dropped 0 bases and J dropped 0 bases, with 9 bases sitting between them. The chain's CDR3 is CASSLGPIATNEKLFF. CDR3 DNA: TGCGCCAGCAGCTTGGGACCTATTGCAACTAATGAAAAACTGTTTTTT.

Here the CDR3 reads CASRPTTGVGTQYF. The DNA of the CDR3 is TGTGCCAGCAGGCCGACGACAGGGGTCGGTACGCAGTATTTT. This chain connects TRBV27 to TRBJ2-3; 8 bases fit TRBD1. Losses at the gene ends were 6 bases for V and 8 bases for J; bases not matched to a gene: 10. CDR1 and CDR2 (germline): MNHEY, SMNVEV (reference sequence). The CDR3 is 14 amino acids.

This clone was counted a single time. This chain joins TRBV4-3 and TRBJ1-5; TRBD1 might be the D (5 bases). Per the germline V gene, CDR1 is LGHNA and CDR2 is YSLEER. The length of the CDR3 is 14 residues. V lost 0 bases and J 7 bases, leaving 10 bases between the germline ends. CDR3 nucleotides: TGCGCCAGCAGCCAAGATAGGGGTGGGCAGCCCCAGCATTTT. Its translation is CASSQDRGGQPQHF.

The CDR3 is CASSLVTGTNTEAFF. The DNA for the CDR3 is TGTGCCAGCAGCTTAGTTACAGGGACTAACACTGAAGCTTTCTTT. J is TRBJ1-1 and V is TRBV7-6, with D tentatively TRBD1 (6 bases). With 1 base removed from V and 2 bases from J, the gap between germline ends came to 11 bases. Germline assignment: CDR1 SGHVS and CDR2 FNYEAQ. This CDR3 has 15 amino acids. Full variable domain (outside the CDR3, taken from reference TRBV7-6 and TRBJ1-1): GAGVSQSPRYKVTKRGQDVALRCDPISGHVSLYWYRQALGQGPEFLTYFNYEAQQDKSGLPNDRFSAERPEGSISTLTIQRTEQRDSAMYRCASSLVTGTNTEAFFGQGTRLTVV.

J is TRBJ2-3 and V is TRBV4-3; the D is unclear. CDR1 and CDR2 from the germline V gene are LGHNA and YSLEER. V dropped 1 base and J dropped 3 bases, with 14 bases sitting between them. CDR3 length: 16 residues. CDR3 sequence reads: CASSQATMVGTDTQYF. CDR3 nucleotides: TGCGCCAGCAGCCAAGCCACCATGGTGGGGACAGATACGCAGTATTTT.

V is TRBV27 and J is TRBJ1-6; D gene unclear. Germline lookup yields CDR1 MNHEY and CDR2 SMNVEV (reference sequence). Trimming left V 6 bases short and J 7 bases short, with 13 bases between. The CDR3 loop spans 14 amino acids. The CDR3 DNA sequence: TGTGCCAGCAGCTCTCCTTCTATCAATTCACCCCTCCACTTT. As protein: CASSSPSINSPLHF.

The CDR3 sequence: CASSIFAANYGYTF. CDR3 DNA: TGTGCCAGTAGTATCTTCGCAGCGAACTATGGCTACACCTTC. The V gene is TRBV19, the J gene TRBJ1-2; D is uncertain. Trimming removed 3 bases from V and 2 bases from J, with 10 bases in between. The germline CDR1 and CDR2 sequences are LNHDA and SQIVND (reference sequence). This CDR3 is 14 amino acids long.

CDR3 amino acids: CASSLSPGLAGDQETQYF. In nucleotides, the CDR3 is TGTGCCAGCAGTTTATCCCCGGGACTAGCGGGGGATCAAGAGACCCAGTACTTC. The V and J genes are TRBV27 and TRBJ2-5; 14 nucleotides align to TRBD2. The ends lost 0 bases at V and 2 bases at J; junction bases unmatched: 5. Per the germline V gene, CDR1 is MNHEY and CDR2 is SMNVEV (reference sequence). The CDR3 extends over 18 amino acids.